This TCR beta chain was retrieved from a study of T cell responses to AZD1222 COVID-19 vaccine. Notes on this clone: What it recognizes is unknown.

Profiling relied on immunoSEQ multiplex PCR, and the TCRdb table lists in-frame clones only, not all of them. The sample shows 100,000 to 150,000 clones, more than 90% of them seen only once. Regarding the study as a whole: At baseline, seropositivity was found in only six or seven AZD1222 recipients. The study found Spike-specific TCR breadth and depth rose after two AZD1222 doses. Most donors were white British, females outnumbered males, and clonal diversity was possibly underestimated.

The sequence derives from an adult who received the AZD1222 COVID-19 vaccine. Here the sequenced sample was peripheral blood, taken 28 days after the second AZD1222 dose.

The DNA for the CDR3 is TGTGCCAGCAGCTCCTCAGGGGTGGCTGGGGCCAACGTCCTGACTTTC. It yields the protein CASSSSGVAGANVLTF. This chain links TRBV11-3 with TRBJ2-6, with a possible D match to TRBD1 (6 bases). Germline V gene lookup returns CDR1 SGHNT and CDR2 YENEEA. Between the trimmed V and J ends, which lost 4 bases and 2 bases, there was a span of 12 bases. The CDR3 is 16 amino acids.